The T cell receptor beta chain described here comes from a study of blood T cell repertoires in COVID-19 (dated by TCRdb to 2019 to 2021). Study-level background: Collaborator samples came from the United States, Italy and Spain and covered acute and convalescent phases of COVID-19. The samples were drawn from two sources: the first 160 participants of the ongoing ImmuneRACE study, and fewer than 1,500 subjects contributed by 6 global collaborators. Where available, HLA class I and class II types were obtained from metadata supplied by the sample provider rather than from assay-based typing. A de-identified subject ID, COVID-19 status, age in years and sex were almost always included in the sample metadata. Deeply sampled blood TCRbeta repertoires from subjects exposed to, actively infected with, or recovered from COVID-19 were included in the dataset. The material from the prospective study consisted of cDNA or gDNA derived from T cells, B-cell-depleted T cells, or PBMCs. A freely available public database, intended as a resource for researchers studying the immune response to SARS-CoV-2, is where the repertoires were released. The full study reports these points: The amount of clinical and demographic metadata varied by source and participant and was provided uncurated.

The immunoSEQ Assay, a bias-controlled multiplex PCR, was used to amplify TCRbeta CDR3 regions from genomic DNA. Concerning the study's data processing: The number of nucleated cells in each sample was estimated by amplification of reference gene primers within the assay. To quantify the absolute abundance of each unique TCRbeta CDR3 rearrangement, sequence reads were collapsed and filtered. For each sample, productive Simpson clonality was calculated by taking the square root of Simpson's diversity index across productive rearrangements. TCRdb obtained this table from immuneACCESS and retained in-frame rearrangements with V and J assigned. These tables miss some clones; where compared with another copy, unresolved V genes account for less than half of the shortfall, and the remainder is unexplained. Clone size and V and J calls were adopted from that table, with D and trimming inferred from the DNA. The sample table shows approximately 100,000 clones, and 69% are seen once. The ten largest clones add up to about 6% of the sample.

Whole blood was collected in K2EDTA tubes by collaborating institutions according to the institutions' own protocols. For TCRbeta analysis, collaborators shipped samples in one of three forms: frozen whole blood, isolated PBMCs, or DNA extracted from either of those sample types. The CDR3 runs 16 residues from the cysteine to the phenylalanine. The retained sequence is limited to the CDR3, 48 bases, with the frame set at the first base. From a lookup of the germline V gene, CDR1 and CDR2 are SGHRS and YFSETQ. Between the V and J ends, shortened by 4 bases and 0 bases respectively, the junction contains 13 bases. Of note for this clone: Its binding antigen is unknown. Base qualities are not recorded, but no much larger clone differs from it by a single base.

Sequencing used peripheral blood. The TCR originated in a man older than 75 with acute or convalescent COVID-19. The chain couples TRBV5-1 to TRBJ2-2; no D gene call is confident. The CDR3 corresponds to CASSPVTITNTGELFF. Read as DNA, the sequence is TGCGCCAGCAGCCCTGTGACAATTACGAACACCGGGGAGCTGTTTTTT.